Following are 21 T cell receptor beta chains from one sample sequenced in a study of T cells in Graves' hyperthyroidism and ophthalmopathy. RNA transcripts provided the source from which TCR beta CDR3 regions were amplified. HTBI primers were employed in a first-round RT-PCR of the TCR CDR3. TCRdb redid the calling of the multiplex PCR reads with MiXCR, one entry per CDR3 protein. Among hundreds of thousands of distinct CDR3 sequences, roughly 18% were seen once, and the ten largest hold 15% to 20%. The sample comprised blood. These receptors were collected from a woman under 30 with Graves' ophthalmopathy.

This clonotype occurred many times. The V gene is TRBV30, the J gene TRBJ2-7, with a tentative D call TRBD2 (5 bases). Trimming removed 4 bases from V and 4 bases from J, with 14 bases in between. Germline-derived CDR1 and CDR2 are GTSNPN and SVGIG (reference sequence). This CDR3 has 13 amino acids. For the CDR3, the DNA is TGTGCCTGGAAAGAGGGAATGGGGTACGAGCAGTACTTC. Translating it yields CAWKEGMGYEQYF.

The CDR3 sequence is CASSRTTSGRGYEQFF. The CDR3, as DNA: TGCGCCAGCAGCCGCACTACTAGCGGGAGAGGCTATGAGCAGTTCTTC. This rearrangement joins TRBV5-1 to TRBJ2-1; 11 bases agree with TRBD2. V was clipped by 4 bases and J by 8 bases; unmatched bases: 11. The CDR3 contains 16 residues. CDR1 is SGHRS and CDR2 is YFSETQ in the germline V gene.

This clonotype was observed a few times. The chain combines TRBV20-1 with TRBJ1-4; D possibly corresponds to TRBD1 (5 bases). The germline V gene has CDR1 DFQATT and CDR2 SNEGSKA (reference sequence). The CDR3 length is 12 residues. CDR3 in amino acids: CSAGTAGEKLFF. The CDR3 DNA is TGCAGCGCAGGGACGGCCGGCGAAAAACTGTTTTTT.

This clonotype was seen repeatedly, ten times or more. The chain has TRBV2 and TRBJ1-5; TRBD1 matches at 7 bases. The CDR3 totals 15 residues. The J segment lost 6 bases and the V segment lost 4 bases, leaving 9 bases of the junction unmatched. Germline CDR1 is SNHLY and CDR2 is FYNNEI. The CDR3 loop reads CASSGAAGGAQPQHF. As DNA, the CDR3 is TGTGCCAGCAGTGGCGCGGCAGGGGGAGCTCAGCCCCAGCATTTT.

This clonotype occurred many times. This chain joins TRBV28 and TRBJ2-1, with 10 bases fitting TRBD2. CDR3 length: 15 residues. The germline V gene encodes CDR1 MDHEN and CDR2 SYDVKM. V lost 11 bases, J lost 7 bases, and 14 bases stayed unmatched. The CDR3: CAGSKSLAGVNEQFF. In DNA, the CDR3 is TGTGCCGGCTCTAAGAGCCTAGCGGGGGTTAATGAGCAGTTCTTC. The whole variable domain, filled in from reference TRBV28 and TRBJ2-1, reads DVKVTQSSRYLVKRTGEKVFLECVQDMDHENMFWYRQDPGLGLRLIYFSYDVKMKEKGDIPEGYSVSREKKERFSLILESASTNQTSMYLCAGSKSLAGVNEQFFGPGTRLTVL.

This clonotype was detected ten times or more. The chain combines TRBV20-1 with TRBJ2-7; D might be TRBD1 (5 bases). The germline CDR1 and CDR2 sequences are DFQATT and SNEGSKA (reference sequence). The CDR3 loop spans 12 amino acids. V shed 4 bases and J shed 6 bases, with 13 bases lying between them. The CDR3 region has the DNA TGCAGTGCTAAGCCCAGGGTTGTCGAGCAGTACTTC. Translated, it gives CSAKPRVVEQYF.

The chain joins TRBV27 to TRBJ2-3; 14 bases match TRBD2. The CDR3 is 15 amino acids. V shed 9 bases and J 5 bases; nucleotides not matched to a gene: 7. The germline CDR1 and CDR2 sequences are MNHEY and SMNVEV (reference sequence). In nucleotides, the CDR3 is TGTGCCAGTAAGGGACTAGCGGGGGCCCAAGATACGCAGTATTTT. Protein product: CASKGLAGAQDTQYF.

The J gene is TRBJ2-1, the V gene TRBV6-2 or TRBV6-3; TRBD2 matches 9 bases. Germline V gene sequence: CDR1 MNHEY, CDR2 SVGEGT. J lost 6 bases, V lost 4 bases, and 13 bases had no gene match. The CDR3 extends over 17 amino acids. For the CDR3, the DNA is TGTGCCAGCAGTTCGGGACTAGCCTCTAGAAGTGGCAATGAGCAGTTCTTC. It translates to CASSSGLASRSGNEQFF.

The chain joins TRBV29-1 to TRBJ1-1; D call uncertain. The CDR3 is 11 amino acids. The germline gives CDR1 SQVTM, CDR2 ANQGSEA. Between the trimmed V and J ends, which lost 7 bases and 6 bases, there was a span of 12 bases. The CDR3 here is CSAQVLAEAFF. The DNA for the CDR3 is TGCAGCGCGCAGGTCTTAGCTGAAGCTTTCTTT.

The CDR3 region has the DNA TGTGCCAGCAGTGAATATGGCTTGGACGGGGATGAGCAGTTCTTC. Protein product: CASSEYGLDGDEQFF. The rearrangement links TRBV25-1 to TRBJ2-1, with a weak D call TRBD2 (5 bases). In germline, CDR1 is MGHDK, CDR2 SYGVNS. The CDR3 spans 15 residues. Trimming stripped 0 bases from V and 8 bases from J, with 14 bases between.

This clonotype was counted once. This clone may be a read error of a much larger clone one base away. The chain links TRBV4-1 to TRBJ2-7; 8 bases map to TRBD2. Germline assignment: CDR1 MGHRA and CDR2 YSYEKL. This CDR3 is built from 16 residues. CDR3 bases: TGTGCCAGCGGCCAAGAGGGGGGACTAGTAAGCCACGAGCAGTACTTC. Translation: CASGQEGGLVSHEQYF.

This clonotype has a count of ten or more. V usage is TRBV3-1 and J usage is TRBJ1-6; the D gene is possibly TRBD1 (5 bases). The length of the CDR3 is 15 residues. Deletions cut 2 bases from V and 7 bases from J, with 12 bases between. The V gene's germline CDR1 is LGHDT and CDR2 YNNKEL (reference sequence). The CDR3 region has the DNA TGTGCCAGCAGCCAACTAGGACACTCCAATTCACCCCTCCACTTT. It translates to CASSQLGHSNSPLHF.

There are many counts of this clonotype. The chain carries TRBV30 and TRBJ2-7, with 8 nucleotides matching TRBD2. Germline assignment: CDR1 GTSNPN and CDR2 SVGIG (reference sequence). The CDR3 contains 13 residues. Trimming removed 1 base from V and 3 bases from J; junction bases left unmatched: 2. The CDR3, as DNA: TGTGCCTGGAGTGAAACTAGCGGCTACGAGCAGTACTTC. This sequence encodes CAWSETSGYEQYF.

The chain employs TRBV6-1 and TRBJ2-2; D unresolved. CDR1 and CDR2 from the germline V gene are MNHNS and SASEGT. Trimming took off 6 bases at V and 8 bases at J, with 4 bases between the two ends. The CDR3 is 10 amino acids. The CDR3 coding sequence is TGTGCCAGCAGGGCGGGGGAGCTGTTTTTT. Translated, it gives CASRAGELFF.

This clonotype was picked up many times. The chain employs TRBV3-1 and TRBJ1-1; no clear D gene. The CDR3 consists of 14 residues. Germline CDR1 reads LGHDT; CDR2 reads YNNKEL (reference sequence). V was shortened by 5 bases and J by 7 bases, with 17 bases between the two germline ends. The CDR3 sequence is CASSKRAPGGEAFF. The CDR3, as DNA: TGTGCCAGCAGCAAAAGGGCTCCCGGTGGTGAAGCTTTCTTT. Full variable domain (outside the CDR3, taken from reference TRBV3-1 and TRBJ1-1): DTAVSQTPKYLVTQMGNDKSIKCEQNLGHDTMYWYKQDSKKFLKIMFSYNNKELIINETVPNRFSPKSPDKAHLNLHINSLELGDSAVYFCASSKRAPGGEAFFGQGTRLTVV.

This clonotype was seen at least ten times. The CDR3 DNA sequence: TGTGCCAGCTCGACGGGGGCGAGCACCGGGGAGCTGTTTTTT. As protein: CASSTGASTGELFF. This sequence joins TRBV7-9 and TRBJ2-2; D tentatively reads TRBD1 or TRBD2 (6 bases each). Trimming shortened V by 8 bases and J by 4 bases, and 14 bases separated the two germline ends. CDR3 length: 14 amino acids. Germline V CDR1 and CDR2: SEHNR, FQNEAQ (reference sequence).

This clonotype was seen repeatedly, ten times or more. The V and J genes are TRBV7-3 and TRBJ2-7, with D perhaps matching TRBD1 or TRBD2 (6 bases each). CDR1 and CDR2 from the germline V gene are SGHTA and FQGTGA. V shed 2 bases and J shed 4 bases, with 15 bases lying between them. CDR3 size: 15 residues. The CDR3 DNA reads as TGTGCCAGCAGCTTATTTGGGGGGCCGAGTTACGAGCAGTACTTC. This translates into CASSLFGGPSYEQYF.

Many counts were recorded for this clonotype. The rearrangement uses TRBV6-1 and TRBJ1-1; D might be TRBD1 (5 bases). The V end lost 11 bases, the J end lost 6 bases, and 13 bases lay between the germline ends. The CDR3 loop spans 11 amino acids. CDR1 and CDR2 (germline): MNHNS, SASEGT. The CDR3: CAVHRGAEAFF. In nucleotides, the CDR3 is TGTGCCGTACACCGGGGCGCTGAAGCTTTCTTT.

This clonotype was detected many times. The CDR3 spells CALEGGWTEAFF. The CDR3 DNA is TGTGCCCTGGAGGGGGGATGGACTGAAGCTTTCTTT. The chain carries TRBV30 and TRBJ1-1; a weak D match, TRBD1 (6 bases). With 8 bases removed from V and 5 bases from J, the gap between germline ends came to 15 bases. Looked up from germline, CDR1 is GTSNPN and CDR2 is SVGIG (reference sequence). This CDR3 contains 12 residues.

The chain combines TRBV7-9 with TRBJ2-1; 9 nucleotides match TRBD2. Germline lookup yields CDR1 SEHNR and CDR2 FQNEAQ (reference sequence). The CDR3 extends over 22 amino acids. Germline trimming cut 2 bases from V and 2 bases from J; bases unmatched to any gene: 22. The CDR3 coding sequence is TGTGCCAGCAGCTTATTTAGCGGGAGTGGTTTGTCGTTGGATCGGCCCTACAATGAGCAGTTCTTC. Translation gives CASSLFSGSGLSLDRPYNEQFF. Full variable domain (rest looked up from reference TRBV7-9 and TRBJ2-1): DTGVSQNPRHKITKRGQNVTFRCDPISEHNRLYWYRQTLGQGPEFLTYFQNEAQLEKSRLLSDRFSAERPKGSFSTLEIQRTEQGDSAMYLCASSLFSGSGLSLDRPYNEQFFGPGTRLTVL.

This clonotype appeared many times. The chain has TRBV3-1 and TRBJ1-4, with unresolved D. Germline loops: CDR1 LGHDT, CDR2 YNNKEL (reference sequence). The CDR3 spans 13 residues. The V end lost 2 bases, the J end lost 8 bases, and 9 bases lay between the germline ends. The CDR3 spells CASSQRRGEKLFF. The CDR3 region has the DNA TGTGCCAGCAGCCAACGTCGTGGAGAAAAACTGTTTTTT.